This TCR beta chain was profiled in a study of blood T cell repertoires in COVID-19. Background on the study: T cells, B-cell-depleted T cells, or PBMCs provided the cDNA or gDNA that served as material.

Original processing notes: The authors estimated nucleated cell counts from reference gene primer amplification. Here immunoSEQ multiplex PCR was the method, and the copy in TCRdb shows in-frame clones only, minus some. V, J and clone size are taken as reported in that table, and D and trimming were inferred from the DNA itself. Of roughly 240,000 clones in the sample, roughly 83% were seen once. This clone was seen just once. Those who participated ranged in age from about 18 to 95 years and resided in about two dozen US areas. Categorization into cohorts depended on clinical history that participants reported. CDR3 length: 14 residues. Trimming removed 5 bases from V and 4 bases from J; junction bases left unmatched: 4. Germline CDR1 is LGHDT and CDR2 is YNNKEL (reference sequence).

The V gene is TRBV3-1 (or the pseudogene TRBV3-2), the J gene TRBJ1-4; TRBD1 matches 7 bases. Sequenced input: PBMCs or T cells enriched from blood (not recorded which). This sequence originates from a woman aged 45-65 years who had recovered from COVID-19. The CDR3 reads CASSDRVYNEKLFF. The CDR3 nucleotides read TGTGCCAGCAGCGACAGGGTGTATAATGAAAAACTGTTTTTT.